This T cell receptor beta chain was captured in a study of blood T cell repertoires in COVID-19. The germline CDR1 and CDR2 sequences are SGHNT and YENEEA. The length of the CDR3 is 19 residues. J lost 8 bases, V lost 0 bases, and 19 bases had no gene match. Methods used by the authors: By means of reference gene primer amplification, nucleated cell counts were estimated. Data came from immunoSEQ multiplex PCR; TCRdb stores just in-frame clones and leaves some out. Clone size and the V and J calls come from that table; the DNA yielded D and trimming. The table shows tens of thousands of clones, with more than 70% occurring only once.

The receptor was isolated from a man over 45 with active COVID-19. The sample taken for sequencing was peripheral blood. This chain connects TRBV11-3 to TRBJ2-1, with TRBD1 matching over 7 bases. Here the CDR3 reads CASSLDHRDSLKSWDEQFF. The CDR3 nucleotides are TGTGCCAGCAGCTTAGATCACCGGGACAGCCTCAAATCGTGGGATGAGCAGTTCTTC. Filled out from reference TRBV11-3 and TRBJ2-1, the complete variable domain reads EAGVVQSPRYKIIEKKQPVAFWCNPISGHNTLYWYLQNLGQGPELLIRYENEEAVDDSQLPKDRFSAERLKGVDSTLKIQPAELGDSAVYLCASSLDHRDSLKSWDEQFFGPGTRLTVL.